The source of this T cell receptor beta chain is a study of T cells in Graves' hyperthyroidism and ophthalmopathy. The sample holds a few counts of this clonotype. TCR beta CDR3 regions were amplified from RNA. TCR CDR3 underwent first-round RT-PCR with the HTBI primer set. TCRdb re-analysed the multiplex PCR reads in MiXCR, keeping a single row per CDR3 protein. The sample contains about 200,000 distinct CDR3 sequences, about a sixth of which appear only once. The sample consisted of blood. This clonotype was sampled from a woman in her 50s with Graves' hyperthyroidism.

CDR3 in amino acids: CASSPWGGGYGYTF. The CDR3 region has the DNA TGCGCCAGCAGCCCCTGGGGAGGGGGTTATGGCTACACCTTC. The chain joins TRBV5-1 to TRBJ1-2; perhaps TRBD1 as D (6 bases). This CDR3 is built from 14 residues. V was cut by 4 bases and J by 5 bases, with 15 bases left in between. CDR1 SGHRS and CDR2 YFSETQ come from the germline V gene.